The 9 T cell receptor beta chains reported below all come from one sample, sequenced in a study of T cell changes during pregnancy in multiple sclerosis. The repertoire was sequenced with immunoSEQ multiplex PCR; TCRdb's copy has only in-frame clones and lacks some. The sample has over 65,000 clones, just over 90% seen once. Sequenced here: peripheral blood, sampled in the first trimester of pregnancy. The receptors stem from a female donor with multiple sclerosis, enrolled in a pregnancy study.

This chain links TRBV7-9 with TRBJ1-2; D possibly corresponds to TRBD1 (5 bases). The V and J ends lost 3 bases and 5 bases respectively, with 13 bases between them. The CDR3 is 14 residues long. CDR1 and CDR2 (germline): SEHNR, FQNEAQ (reference sequence). The CDR3 here is CASSFDSPMYGYTF. The DNA for the CDR3 is TGTGCCAGCAGCTTTGACAGCCCAATGTATGGCTACACCTTC.

The V call is TRBV28, the J call TRBJ2-1; a possible D gene is TRBD1 (6 bases). The germline V and J ends were trimmed by 2 bases and 2 bases, with 10 bases remaining between them. This CDR3 has 15 residues. Germline CDR1 is MDHEN and CDR2 is SYDVKM. The CDR3 loop reads CASSLGGRAYNEQFF. The CDR3 nucleotides are TGTGCCAGCAGTTTAGGGGGCCGAGCCTACAATGAGCAGTTCTTC.

The gene calls are TRBV5-1 and TRBJ2-7; D possibly corresponds to TRBD2 (5 bases). Trimming left V 3 bases short and J 5 bases short, with 21 bases between. The CDR3 contains 16 residues. Germline values: CDR1 SGHRS, CDR2 YFSETQ. CDR3 protein: CASSSPEGQWGDEQYF. CDR3 coding DNA: TGCGCCAGCAGCTCCCCAGAGGGCCAATGGGGTGACGAGCAGTACTTC.

The chain recombines TRBV4-1 with TRBJ2-2, with TRBD1 matching 7 bases. CDR3 length: 14 amino acids. The germline gives CDR1 MGHRA, CDR2 YSYEKL. V lost 4 bases, J lost 5 bases, and 4 bases stayed unmatched. CDR3 DNA: TGCGCCAGCAGCCGGCCAGGGGGAACCGGGGAGCTGTTTTTT. Protein product: CASSRPGGTGELFF.

V gene TRBV7-9 combines with J gene TRBJ2-5, with D hard to call. In germline, CDR1 is SEHNR, CDR2 FQNEAQ (reference sequence). The ends were cut back, 5 bases at V and 4 bases at J, with 11 bases in the middle. This CDR3 comprises 13 residues. CDR3 protein: CASSPSFRETQYF. The DNA for the CDR3 is TGTGCCAGCAGCCCCTCTTTCCGAGAGACCCAGTACTTC. Full variable domain (outside the CDR3, taken from reference TRBV7-9 and TRBJ2-5): DTGVSQNPRHKITKRGQNVTFRCDPISEHNRLYWYRQTLGQGPEFLTYFQNEAQLEKSRLLSDRFSAERPKGSFSTLEIQRTEQGDSAMYLCASSPSFRETQYFGPGTRLLVL.

The chain employs TRBV6-6 and TRBJ2-2; TRBD1 is a possible D gene (6 bases). Germline V gene data show CDR1 as MNHNY and CDR2 as SVGAGI (reference sequence). This CDR3 has 16 amino acids. The V end was cut by 7 bases, the J end by 5 bases, with 20 bases between. The CDR3 sequence: CASILGAGKATGELFF. DNA of the CDR3: TGTGCCAGCATTCTGGGGGCAGGGAAGGCGACCGGGGAGCTGTTTTTT.

The chain combines TRBV10-1 with TRBJ2-7; possibly TRBD2 for D (5 bases). The V end was cut by 0 bases, the J end by 6 bases, with 15 bases between. This CDR3 contains 15 residues. Germline-derived CDR1 and CDR2 are WNHNN and SYGVQD (reference sequence). The CDR3 sequence is CASSESGRVEGEQYF. The CDR3 nucleotides read TGCGCCAGCAGTGAGTCGGGAAGGGTTGAGGGCGAGCAGTACTTC.

The chain has TRBV27 and TRBJ2-2, with a weak D call TRBD2 (7 bases). V was cut by 4 bases and J by 6 bases, with 21 bases left in between. CDR1 is MNHEY, CDR2 SMNVEV, per germline (reference sequence). The CDR3 has 17 residues. CDR3 in DNA: TGTGCCAGCAGTTACCTCAGGAGCCAGGGGAGGGCCGGGGAGCTGTTTTTT. This gives the protein CASSYLRSQGRAGELFF.

This chain joins TRBV19 and TRBJ2-5; D possibly corresponds to TRBD2 (6 bases). V shed 9 bases and J shed 5 bases, with 19 bases lying between them. Germline CDR1 is LNHDA and CDR2 is SQIVND (reference sequence). The CDR3 loop spans 14 amino acids. CDR3 amino acids: CASPGRGFGETQYF. The DNA for the CDR3 is TGTGCCAGCCCAGGACGGGGGTTCGGGGAGACCCAGTACTTC.